The clone carrying this TCR beta chain came up once. Its antigen is unidentified. The data originate from a study of T cells and Merkel cell carcinoma outcomes. Whole-study results and caveats: Reportedly, T-cell repertoire with density predicts Merkel cell carcinoma outcomes.

The table came from immunoSEQ multiplex PCR; TCRdb's copy has only in-frame clones and leaves some out. The repertoire holds 4,000 to 5,000 clones, with approximately 92% as singletons. The V gene lost 6 bases and the J gene lost 5 bases, with 16 bases spanning the gap. Germline V gives CDR1 MGHDK, CDR2 SYGVNS. The CDR3 runs to 14 residues. Sequenced input: tumor tissue from Merkel cell carcinoma. The origin of this receptor is a human donor with Merkel cell carcinoma. The rearrangement links TRBV25-1 to TRBJ1-1, with D tentatively TRBD1 (6 bases). The CDR3 DNA is TGTGCCAGCAGCCCCCCCGACAGGCTTACTGAAGCTTTCTTT. It encodes CASSPPDRLTEAFF.